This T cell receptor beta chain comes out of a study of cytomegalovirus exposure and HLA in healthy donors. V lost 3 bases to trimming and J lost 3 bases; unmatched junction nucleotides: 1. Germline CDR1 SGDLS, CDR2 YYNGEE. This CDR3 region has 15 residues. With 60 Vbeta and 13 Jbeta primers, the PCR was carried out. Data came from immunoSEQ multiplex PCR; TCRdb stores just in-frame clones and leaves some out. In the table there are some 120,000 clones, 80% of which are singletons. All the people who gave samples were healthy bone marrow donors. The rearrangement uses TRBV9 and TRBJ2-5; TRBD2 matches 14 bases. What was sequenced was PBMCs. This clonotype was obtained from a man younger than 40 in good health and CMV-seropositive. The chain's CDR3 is CASSGGLAGEETQYF. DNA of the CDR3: TGTGCCAGCAGCGGGGGACTAGCGGGGGAAGAGACCCAGTACTTC. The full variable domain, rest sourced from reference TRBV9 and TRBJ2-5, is DSGVTQTPKHLITATGQRVTLRCSPRSGDLSVYWYQQSLDQGLQFLIQYYNGEERAKGNILERFSAQQFPDLHSELNLSSLELGDSALYFCASSGGLAGEETQYFGPGTRLLVL.